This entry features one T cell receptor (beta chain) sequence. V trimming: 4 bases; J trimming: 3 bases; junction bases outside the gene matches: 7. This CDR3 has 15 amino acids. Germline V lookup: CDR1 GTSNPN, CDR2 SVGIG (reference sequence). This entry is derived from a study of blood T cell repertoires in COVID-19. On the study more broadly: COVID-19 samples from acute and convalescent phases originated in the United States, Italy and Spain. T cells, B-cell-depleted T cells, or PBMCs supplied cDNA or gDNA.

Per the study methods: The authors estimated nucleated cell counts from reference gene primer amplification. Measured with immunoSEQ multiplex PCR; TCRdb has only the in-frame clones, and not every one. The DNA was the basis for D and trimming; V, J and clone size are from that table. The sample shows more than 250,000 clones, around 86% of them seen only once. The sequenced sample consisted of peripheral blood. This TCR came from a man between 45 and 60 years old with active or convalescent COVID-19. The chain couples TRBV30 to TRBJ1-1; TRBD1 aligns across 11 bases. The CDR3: CAWTGQGAQDTEAFF. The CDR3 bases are TGTGCCTGGACCGGACAGGGGGCGCAGGACACTGAAGCTTTCTTT.